This entry lists 30 T cell receptor beta chains sequenced from one sample in a study of blood T cells in healthy people across ages. A J-beta primer mix and a sample-barcoded 5' primer were used in a second PCR of about 6 to 12 cycles. TCRdb itself ran the 5' RACE reads through MiXCR, one entry per CDR3 protein. Among 1.8 million or so distinct CDR3 sequences, roughly two fifths were seen once, and the ten largest hold around 23%. The sequencing input was blood. The receptors derive from a human donor in good health.

This clonotype was recorded a few times. This rearrangement joins TRBV5-6 to TRBJ1-5; weak D call: TRBD1 (5 bases). The CDR3 totals 15 residues. With 0 bases removed from V and 6 bases from J, the gap between germline ends came to 13 bases. Germline CDR1 SGHDT, CDR2 YYEEEE. DNA for the CDR3: TGTGCCAGCAGCTTGGCCAGCGGGAGGGGTCAGCCCCAGCATTTT. It codes for CASSLASGRGQPQHF.

The rearrangement uses TRBV12-3 or TRBV12-4 and TRBJ2-7; 11 positions agree with TRBD1. The DNA end lines up better with TRBJ2-5; the J call may be wrong. There are 15 residues in the CDR3. Written as DNA, the CDR3 is TGTGCCAGCAGTTCCAGGACAGGGGGCTTAGAGACCCAGTACTTC. It yields the protein CASSSRTGGLETQYF.

The gene calls are TRBV12-3 or TRBV12-4 and TRBJ2-1, with 12 bases fitting TRBD2. J gave up 1 base and V 5 bases, and 6 bases lay outside the gene matches. This CDR3 is 17 amino acids long. The DNA of the CDR3 is TGTGCCAGCAGTACCCTAGCGGGGGGGCCGTCCTACAATGAGCAGTTCTTC. This codes for CASSTLAGGPSYNEQFF.

This clonotype was seen once. Germline is not matched at one junction end, which may reflect a read error. The chain couples TRBV7-9 to TRBJ2-5; either TRBD1 or TRBD2 may supply D (7 bases each). The CDR3 has 16 residues. Germline values: CDR1 SEHNR, CDR2 FQNEAQ (reference sequence). The CDR3 DNA reads TGTGCCAGCAGCCAAAGGGAGGGGACAGTTCAAGAGACTCAGTACTTC. Amino acid sequence: CASSQREGTVQETQYF. Full variable domain (remainder filled in from reference TRBV7-9 and TRBJ2-5): DTGVSQNPRHKITKRGQNVTFRCDPISEHNRLYWYRQTLGQGPEFLTYFQNEAQLEKSRLLSDRFSAERPKGSFSTLEIQRTEQGDSAMYLCASSQREGTVQETQYFGPGTRLLVL.

The V call is TRBV5-1, the J call TRBJ1-2; 9 bases line up with TRBD1. This CDR3 is 16 amino acids long. The germline V gene has CDR1 SGHRS and CDR2 YFSETQ. V trimming: 5 bases; J trimming: 8 bases; junction bases outside the gene matches: 16. CDR3 sequence: CASRENRGRYSGGYTF. In DNA, the CDR3 is TGCGCCAGCAGGGAGAACAGGGGGCGTTATTCAGGAGGCTACACCTTC.

The J gene is TRBJ2-4, the V gene TRBV4-3, with TRBD1 matching over 7 bases. The assigned J gene may be wrong: the sequence end matches TRBJ2-7 better. Germline V CDR1 and CDR2: LGHNA, YSLEER. The CDR3 contains 15 residues. The CDR3: CASSQTGQNFYEQYF. CDR3 DNA: TGCGCCAGCAGCCAAACGGGACAGAACTTCTACGAGCAGTACTTC.

For this clonotype: Relative to the germline gene, one junction end is altered; a read error may explain this. The rearrangement joins TRBV6-1 to TRBJ2-1; D gene ambiguous. The CDR3 length is 15 residues. The germline V gene has CDR1 MNHNS and CDR2 SASEGT. In DNA form, the CDR3 reads TGTGTCAGCAGTGTGGAAGCAGTTGGGTACAATGAGCAGTTCTTC. Its translation: CVSSVEAVGYNEQFF.

The genes are TRBV12-3 or TRBV12-4 and TRBJ2-3; D ambiguous. V lost 3 bases and J 1 base, leaving 11 bases between the germline ends. The CDR3 is 15 amino acids. In DNA, the CDR3 is TGTGCCAGCAGTTTTGAGTCTCTTGGCACAGATACGCAGTATTTT. It is translated as CASSFESLGTDTQYF.

The chain recombines TRBV5-1 with TRBJ2-5; maybe TRBD1 (6 bases). V was shortened by 0 bases and J by 11 bases, with 14 bases between the two germline ends. Germline-derived CDR1 and CDR2 are SGHRS and YFSETQ. The CDR3 consists of 13 residues. The CDR3 region is CASSLGVGQLQYF. In nucleotides, the CDR3 is TGCGCCAGCAGCTTGGGAGTCGGACAGCTTCAGTACTTC. The full variable domain, completed using reference TRBV5-1 and TRBJ2-5, is KAGVTQTPRYLIKTRGQQVTLSCSPISGHRSVSWYQQTPGQGLQFLFEYFSETQRNKGNFPGRFSGRQFSNSRSEMNVSTLELGDSALYLCASSLGVGQLQYFGPGTRLLVL.

This clonotype came up a few times. The chain carries TRBV5-6 and TRBJ1-1; no definite D call. CDR1 is SGHDT, CDR2 YYEEEE, per germline. This CDR3 spans 15 amino acids. V lost 3 bases to trimming and J lost 1 base, with 13 bases between them. In DNA form, the CDR3 reads TGTGCCAGCAGCTCACGGACCTTTCCGAACACTGAAGCTTTCTTT. Its protein product is CASSSRTFPNTEAFF.

Regarding this clonotype: An end of the junction differs from the germline gene, which may be a read error. V is TRBV4-2 and J is TRBJ1-2; TRBD1 is a possible D gene (5 bases). Germline CDR1 is LGHNA and CDR2 is YNFKEQ. CDR3 length: 16 amino acids. The CDR3 DNA reads as TGTGCCTGCAGCCAAGAAGGATTGGGGGACCTCTATGGCTACACCTTC. It codes for CACSQEGLGDLYGYTF.

The chain joins TRBV28 to TRBJ1-2; 10 nucleotides line up with TRBD1. Germline CDR1 reads MDHEN; CDR2 reads SYDVKM. Losses at the gene ends were 5 bases for V and 3 bases for J; bases not matched to a gene: 6. This CDR3 spans 15 amino acids. The CDR3 DNA reads as TGTGCCAGCAGTGCCCGGACAGGGGGGGACTATGGCTACACCTTC. Translating gives CASSARTGGDYGYTF.

The chain combines TRBV7-2 with TRBJ1-2; D unresolved. Per the germline V gene, CDR1 is SGHTA and CDR2 is FQGNSA. V gave up 1 base and J gave up 6 bases, with 18 bases separating them. This CDR3 contains 16 residues. CDR3 amino acids: CASSLDFGLAAHGYTF. The CDR3, as DNA: TGTGCCAGCAGCTTAGATTTCGGGTTAGCTGCACATGGCTACACCTTC.

The table lists this clonotype with many counts. The chain is built from TRBV10-3 and TRBJ2-6; D is possibly TRBD2 (5 bases). The germline CDR1 and CDR2 sequences are ENHRY and SYGVKD. The CDR3 loop spans 13 amino acids. With 6 bases removed from V and 2 bases from J, the gap between germline ends came to 5 bases. CDR3 residues: CAIRGAGANVLTF. CDR3 in DNA: TGTGCCATCAGGGGAGCTGGGGCCAACGTCCTGACTTTC.

This chain joins TRBV4-3 and TRBJ2-4; D perhaps matches TRBD1 (6 bases). This CDR3 region has 18 residues. V lost 0 bases and J 8 bases, leaving 23 bases between the germline ends. Germline CDR1 LGHNA, CDR2 YSLEER. CDR3 in amino acids: CASSQDVLVDRSGYIQYF. The CDR3 DNA reads as TGCGCCAGCAGCCAAGATGTCCTTGTCGACAGGTCGGGTTACATTCAGTACTTC.

The chain is built from TRBV15 and TRBJ2-2; the D gene could be TRBD1 or TRBD2 (5 bases each). V was shortened by 9 bases and J by 4 bases, with 9 bases between the two germline ends. This CDR3 has 12 residues. Germline V CDR1 and CDR2: LNHNV, YYDKDF (reference sequence). The CDR3 DNA reads TGTGCCACGGCTGGGGGCACCGGGGAGCTGTTTTTT. Protein: CATAGGTGELFF.

This clonotype has more than one count but fewer than ten. This chain connects TRBV25-1 to TRBJ2-1, with D possibly TRBD2 on 6 matching bases. Germline V gene data show CDR1 as MGHDK and CDR2 as SYGVNS. Trimming removed 1 base from V and 0 bases from J, with 16 bases in between. This CDR3 comprises 18 residues. CDR3 nucleotides: TGTGCCAGCAGTGAATTTTTTCCCGCCGGGAGCTCCTACAATGAGCAGTTCTTC. Translation gives CASSEFFPAGSSYNEQFF. Full variable domain (missing parts from reference TRBV25-1 and TRBJ2-1): EADIYQTPRYLVIGTGKKITLECSQTMGHDKMYWYQQDPGMELHLIHYSYGVNSTEKGDLSSESTVSRIRTEHFPLTLESARPSHTSQYLCASSEFFPAGSSYNEQFFGPGTRLTVL.

Written as DNA, the CDR3 is TGTGCCAGCAGAGGGGATAATAACTATGGCTACACCTTC. It specifies CASRGDNNYGYTF. The chain is built from TRBV6-6 and TRBJ1-2; D is perhaps TRBD1 (5 bases). This CDR3 is built from 13 residues. From germline, CDR1 is MNHNY and CDR2 SVGAGI (reference sequence). V was pared by 6 bases and J by 1 base, with 9 bases between.

The V gene is TRBV27, the J gene TRBJ2-7; D gene ambiguous. The germline V gene encodes CDR1 MNHEY and CDR2 SMNVEV (reference sequence). V was cut by 8 bases and J by 5 bases, with 13 bases left in between. The CDR3 extends over 12 amino acids. The CDR3 region has the DNA TGTGCCAGCCGAAGCGTCGCCAACGAGCAGTACTTC. Its translation: CASRSVANEQYF.

A word on this clonotype: A read error may produce the germline difference seen at one junction end. The genes are TRBV28 and TRBJ1-2; TRBD1 agrees at 8 bases. CDR3 length: 14 amino acids. Germline CDR1 is MDHEN and CDR2 is SYDVKM. This CDR3 reads CVSSKTGAFGGYTF. DNA for the CDR3: TGTGTCAGCAGTAAGACAGGGGCCTTTGGTGGCTACACCTTC.

In this sample, this clonotype turned up a few times. The gene calls are TRBV12-3 or TRBV12-4 and TRBJ2-3; a possible D gene is TRBD2 (5 bases). V was cut by 3 bases and J by 5 bases, with 12 bases left in between. The CDR3 sequence is 14 residues long. CDR3: CASSFRARGDTQYF. The CDR3 DNA reads as TGTGCCAGCAGTTTTAGGGCCCGGGGAGATACGCAGTATTTT.

This sequence joins TRBV7-2 and TRBJ2-1; 11 positions agree with TRBD2. CDR3 length equals 15 residues. CDR1 is SGHTA and CDR2 is FQGNSA in the germline V gene. V lost 4 bases to trimming and J lost 9 bases; unmatched junction nucleotides: 8. In DNA, the CDR3 is TGTGCCAGCAGCTCTACTAGCGGGGGACCAGGTGAGCAGTTCTTC. Its protein product is CASSSTSGGPGEQFF.

The chain is built from TRBV4-3 and TRBJ2-1; D gene uncertain. CDR3 length: 14 amino acids. V lost 2 bases and J lost 10, with 15 bases in between. Germline V CDR1 and CDR2: LGHNA, YSLEER. The CDR3 DNA reads TGCGCCAGCAGCCAATATACGGTTAGTGGGGAGCAGTTCTTC. Translation: CASSQYTVSGEQFF.

The table lists this clonotype with a count of one. At one end the junction does not follow the germline gene, possibly because of a read error. The chain's CDR3 is CACSQEGAGSHQPQHF. CDR3 nucleotide sequence: TGCGCCTGCAGCCAAGAAGGTGCCGGATCCCATCAGCCCCAGCATTTT. The V gene is TRBV4-1, the J gene TRBJ1-5, with D unresolved. The length of the CDR3 is 16 residues. CDR1 and CDR2 (germline): MGHRA, YSYEKL.

CDR3 nucleotides: TGTGCCAGCAGGGCCGACGGAGGCTACCTCCAAGAGACCCAGTACTTC. It specifies CASRADGGYLQETQYF. The V and J genes are TRBV2 and TRBJ2-5; tentatively, D is TRBD2 (5 bases). This CDR3 contains 16 residues. Germline CDR1 reads SNHLY; CDR2 reads FYNNEI. Trimming left V 6 bases short and J 1 base short, with 18 bases between.

This clonotype has only a few counts. The rearrangement links TRBV4-3 to TRBJ2-5; 8 bases are shared with TRBD2. The CDR3 runs to 14 residues. The V gene's germline CDR1 is LGHNA and CDR2 YSLEER. The V gene end was trimmed by 5 bases and the J gene end by 5 bases; junction bases not matched to a gene: 7. This CDR3 reads CASSGSGEGETQYF. The CDR3 DNA is TGCGCCAGCAGCGGTAGCGGGGAGGGGGAGACCCAGTACTTC.

The table lists this clonotype with a few counts. The CDR3 sequence is CASSLAARGLGEQFF. The DNA for the CDR3 is TGTGCCAGCAGCTTAGCGGCTAGGGGGCTTGGTGAGCAGTTCTTC. The rearrangement uses TRBV7-2 and TRBJ2-1; 7 nucleotides agree with TRBD1. Germline V gene sequence: CDR1 SGHTA, CDR2 FQGNSA. V lost 0 bases and J lost 9; bases outside the gene matches: 8. CDR3 length equals 15 residues.

This clonotype has only a few counts. The chain couples TRBV2 to TRBJ2-7; TRBD1 aligns across 7 bases. This CDR3 is built from 16 residues. V was pared by 8 bases and J by 3 bases, with 16 bases of the junction left unmatched. Germline V gene data show CDR1 as SNHLY and CDR2 as FYNNEI. CDR3 nucleotides: TGTGCCAGCGACGACTCTCGGGGACAGCTTAACTACGAGCAGTACTTC. Its translation is CASDDSRGQLNYEQYF.

The chain carries TRBV6-2 or TRBV6-3 and TRBJ1-4; D not certain. Germline-derived CDR1 and CDR2 are MNHEY and SVGEGT. CDR3 size: 16 residues. Trimming took 5 bases from V and 11 from J, leaving 24 bases between them. The CDR3 loop is CASSPSPRLHVGKLFF. The CDR3 DNA sequence: TGTGCCAGCAGTCCTTCGCCGAGACTCCACGTCGGTAAACTGTTTTTT.

A remark on this clonotype: A much larger clone lies one base from this, so it may be a read error. The gene calls are TRBV6-1 and TRBJ2-5; 9 bases agree with TRBD1. Germline CDR1 and CDR2: MNHNS and SASEGT. Trimming took 7 bases from V and 11 from J; bases not matched to a gene: 14. The CDR3 totals 14 residues. The CDR3 sequence is CASNRGRKWDEQYF. Written as DNA, the CDR3 is TGTGCCAGCAACAGGGGGCGTAAATGGGATGAGCAGTACTTC.